The rows below give T cell receptor beta chains drawn from one sample of a study of T cells in Graves' hyperthyroidism and ophthalmopathy. TCRdb independently ran MiXCR on the multiplex PCR reads; one entry per CDR3 protein. The data contain 380,000 or so distinct CDR3 sequences, roughly 13% of them seen just once; the ten biggest clones take up just under 25%. The specimen was blood. These receptors all stem from a woman aged 30 to 39 with Graves' hyperthyroidism. The CDR3 runs from the conserved cysteine through the conserved F or W. The D gene is left open where the match is weak. Clone sizes are given selectively: once, few, many, or a class where the clone is expanded.

D gene,J gene,V gene,clone size,CDR3 DNA,CDR3 protein
.,TRBJ2-1,TRBV30,many,TGTGCTAGTAGGGAACCTGATTGCAATGAGCAGTTCTTC,CASREPDCNEQFF
TRBD1,TRBJ1-4,TRBV6-1,few,TGTGCCAGCAACTCGACAGGGAATGAAAAACTGTTTTTT,CASNSTGNEKLFF
.,TRBJ2-3,TRBV6-1,.,TGTGCCAGCACACGTGGCGGCGGGAAGGTGTATTTT,CASTRGGGKVYF
.,TRBJ2-5,TRBV7-9,few,TGTGCCAGCAGCGCTAGCGCCTGGGGGTTGGGGGAGACCCAGTACTTC,CASSASAWGLGETQYF
.,TRBJ1-5,TRBV29-1,many,TGCAGCGTTGGGGAACAGCCCCAGCATTTT,CSVGEQPQHF
.,TRBJ2-3,TRBV25-1,few,TGTGCCAGCAGTGACCCGGGAGAAGTCTCTAGCACAGATACGCAGTATTTT,CASSDPGEVSSTDTQYF
.,TRBJ2-2,TRBV6-1,many,TGTGCCAGCAGTGACTCGCCGCATACCGGGGAGCTGTTTTTT,CASSDSPHTGELFF
.,TRBJ2-5,TRBV20-1,few,TGCAGTGCTAGGTCGAGGCGGAGCCAAGAGACCCAGTACTTC,CSARSRRSQETQYF
TRBD2,TRBJ2-1,TRBV6-1,few,TGTGCCAGCAGGACTAGCGGGAGCCACAATGAGCAGTTCTTC,CASRTSGSHNEQFF
.,TRBJ1-6,TRBV5-1,.,TGCGCCAGCAGCTTGACCCCCAGACGAGGTTCACCCCTCCACTTT,CASSLTPRRGSPLHF
.,TRBJ1-5,TRBV12-3/TRBV12-4,many,TGTGCCAGCAGGACAGGAGTTCGGCAGCCCCAGCATTTT,CASRTGVRQPQHF
.,TRBJ2-4,TRBV20-1,few,TGCAGTGCTAGAGTGACACCCGAGGCCAAAAACATTCAGTACTTC,CSARVTPEAKNIQYF
TRBD2,TRBJ2-1,TRBV7-2,.,TGTGCCAGCACCGCGTTGGGGGGGACGGGAGGTCTCTGTGAGCAGTTCTTC,CASTALGGTGGLCEQFF
.,TRBJ2-3,TRBV28,many,TGTGCCATACAGGAGGGGCTTACAGATACGCAGTATTTT,CAIQEGLTDTQYF
TRBD1,TRBJ2-3,TRBV28,many,TGTGCCAGCAGACAGGACAGGGTCTTTTTTGTAGATACGCAGTATTTT,CASRQDRVFFVDTQYF
.,TRBJ2-3,TRBV6-5,many,TGTGCCAGCAGTTATAATTCCCATACAGATACGCAGTATTTT,CASSYNSHTDTQYF
TRBD1,TRBJ2-7,TRBV11-2,many,TGTGCCAGCAGCGTCACCGGGACAGGGGAGTCACAGGGCTACGAGCAGTACTTC,CASSVTGTGESQGYEQYF
.,TRBJ1-6,TRBV2,.,TGTGCCAGCAGTGAAGAGGACAGAAGAACACCCCTCCACTTT,CASSEEDRRTPLHF
TRBD1,TRBJ1-5,TRBV6-1,many,TGTGCCAGCAGTTCCACCGGGACAGGGCTGCGACAGCCCCAGCATTTT,CASSSTGTGLRQPQHF
.,TRBJ1-3,TRBV2,few,TGTGCCAGCAGGTCCGGTTTCACCATATATTTT,CASRSGFTIYF
.,TRBJ1-6,TRBV9,few,TGTGCCAGCAGCCCCGGGGACCGCAATAATTCACCCCTCCACTTT,CASSPGDRNNSPLHF
TRBD1,TRBJ1-6,TRBV7-2,many,TGTGCCAGCAGCTTAAGGGACAGTCATAATTCACCCCTCCACTTT,CASSLRDSHNSPLHF
.,TRBJ1-1,TRBV28,many,TGTGCCAGCAGTTTTACAGGATCGAACACTGAAGCTTTCTTT,CASSFTGSNTEAFF
TRBD1,TRBJ2-1,TRBV28,many,TGTGCCAGCAGTTCAACCTATGGGACAGGGGGCTCTGGTGAGCAGTTCTTC,CASSSTYGTGGSGEQFF
.,TRBJ2-5,TRBV20-1,many,TGCAGTGCTACCGACCGGGACATTCAAGAGACCCAGTACTTC,CSATDRDIQETQYF
.,TRBJ2-5,TRBV12-3/TRBV12-4,many,TGTGCCAGCAGCCCCCATAAGACCCAGTACTTC,CASSPHKTQYF
.,TRBJ2-3,TRBV7-9,.,TGTGCCAGCAGCTTACTAAGGGACACAGATACGCAGTATTTT,CASSLLRDTDTQYF
.,TRBJ2-3,TRBV28,few,TGTGCCAGCGAATCTGAGGAGGGAGGCACAGATACGCAGTATTTT,CASESEEGGTDTQYF
TRBD2,TRBJ2-4,TRBV20-1,few,TGCAGTGCTAGAGAGCGGCTTAGCGGGAGTATCAGAGACAAAAACATTCAGTACTTC,CSARERLSGSIRDKNIQYF
.,TRBJ1-4,TRBV2,many,TGTGCCAGTGTAGCTTACAGGGATAATGAAAAACTGTTTTTT,CASVAYRDNEKLFF
TRBD2,TRBJ2-1,TRBV20-1,many,TGCAGTGCTAGAGAGGGGACTAGCGGGACCCTCAATGAGCAGTTCTTC,CSAREGTSGTLNEQFF
.,TRBJ2-7,TRBV7-2,.,TGTGCCAGCAGCAGGTTGACACACTTCTACGAGCAGTACTTC,CASSRLTHFYEQYF
.,TRBJ2-2,TRBV7-2,many,TGTGCCAGCAGCTTACTCGCGGGACCCACCGGGGAGCTGTTTTTT,CASSLLAGPTGELFF
TRBD2,TRBJ2-7,TRBV28,many,TGTGCCAGCAGTTTAGCGGGAGGGCCTGGGTCCTACGAGCAGTACTTC,CASSLAGGPGSYEQYF
TRBD2,TRBJ2-1,TRBV20-1,many,TGCAGTATACGGGCGGGAGCCCATGAGCAGTTCTTC,CSIRAGAHEQFF
.,TRBJ2-3,TRBV6-2/TRBV6-3,many,TGTGCCAGCGGGCCATCCGAGGGACGAAGCACAGATACGCAGTATTTT,CASGPSEGRSTDTQYF
TRBD1,TRBJ1-6,TRBV6-1,many,TGTGCCAGCAGCAACGGACAGGGCGTTTCGGCTATTACACCCCTCCACTTT,CASSNGQGVSAITPLHF
.,TRBJ2-5,TRBV29-1,many,TGCAGCGGCGCCCTCGGTGAGACCCAGTACTTC,CSGALGETQYF
.,TRBJ1-1,TRBV7-9,few,TGTGCCAGCAGCTGGGGCCGAGGGGTGAACACTGAAGCTTTCTTT,CASSWGRGVNTEAFF
.,TRBJ1-1,TRBV19,many,TGTGCCAGTAGTATTCGGGTTACTGAAGCTTTCTTT,CASSIRVTEAFF
TRBD2,TRBJ2-1,TRBV28,.,TGTGCCATCAGCGGGGAAGTCTACAATGAGCAGTTCTTC,CAISGEVYNEQFF
TRBD1,TRBJ1-5,TRBV5-5,few,TGTGCCAGCAGCTTGGCGGGACAGGGTAATCAGCCCCAGCATTTT,CASSLAGQGNQPQHF
.,TRBJ2-1,TRBV5-1,few,TGCGCCAGCACGTATGGGCGGATCAATGAGCAGTTCTTC,CASTYGRINEQFF
.,TRBJ2-1,TRBV7-7,.,TGTGCTAGCAGCTCAGGGCTCTTGGATGAGCAGTTCTTC,CASSSGLLDEQFF
.,TRBJ1-5,TRBV20-1,many,TGCAGTGCTCAAGGGGGGGATCAGCCCCAGCATTTT,CSAQGGDQPQHF
.,TRBJ2-1,TRBV6-1,.,TGTGCCAGCAGGGGACATGGAAGCTCCTACAATGAGCAGTTCTTC,CASRGHGSSYNEQFF
TRBD2,TRBJ2-1,TRBV20-1,.,TGCAGTGCTAGAGTTGAGGGTCTCGCTGTAGCGGGAGCCTACAATGAGCAGTTCTTC,CSARVEGLAVAGAYNEQFF
.,TRBJ2-7,TRBV4-1,few,TGCGCCAGCAGCCAAGACCCGGTCGAGCAGTACTTC,CASSQDPVEQYF
.,TRBJ1-5,TRBV29-1,.,TGCAGCGTTGAAGAGGGGCAGGGGAAAGGTCAGCCCCAGCATTTT,CSVEEGQGKGQPQHF
.,TRBJ2-5,TRBV28,many,TGTGCCAGCAGCCCACCGGGGCCCGAGACCCAGTACTTC,CASSPPGPETQYF
.,TRBJ2-1,TRBV3-1,.,TGTGCCAGCAGCCAACTAGGCGATGAGCAGTTCTTC,CASSQLGDEQFF
.,TRBJ1-4,TRBV20-1,many,TGCAGTGCTAGTAAATGGAATGAAAAACTGTTTTTT,CSASKWNEKLFF
TRBD2,TRBJ2-7,TRBV20-1,.,TGCAGTGCTAGAGATCCTGGACAGTTGTCGGGAGGGCGCTACGAGCAGTACTTC,CSARDPGQLSGGRYEQYF
TRBD1,TRBJ1-1,TRBV13,many,TGTGCCAGCAGCTTAGGGGACAGGGCTGAAGCTTTCTTT,CASSLGDRAEAFF